The rows below give T cell receptor beta chains drawn from one sample of a study of blood T cell repertoires in COVID-19. Libraries were prepared by immunoSEQ multiplex PCR; TCRdb keeps only in-frame clonotypes and omits some of them. The sample includes some 320,000 clones, roughly nine tenths of them seen just once. The sample was PBMCs or T cells enriched from blood (not recorded which). These receptors all stem from a man between 60 and 75 years old who had recovered from COVID-19. Both conserved end residues are part of each CDR3. The D gene is left open where the match is weak.

d_gene | v_gene | CDR3aa
. | TRBV5-4 | CASSLTGIHGYTF
. | TRBV4-1 | CASSQGGNQPQHF
TRBD1 | TRBV5-4 | CASSLRDRGGANVLTF
. | TRBV4-2 | CASSQDPVDTEAFF
TRBD2 | TRBV24-1 | CATSDNGLAREQYF
. | TRBV7-9 | CASSKGRRYTEAFF
. | TRBV11-3 | CATRGAGPGELFF
. | TRBV5-1 | CASSTGERVAEQFF
. | TRBV3-1/TRBV3-2 | CASSQQGSGNTIYF
. | TRBV21-1 | CASSKALRVGEQYF
. | TRBV11-3 | CASSLGGVNTDTQYF
TRBD1 | TRBV13 | CASSIRGGGNYGYTF
TRBD1 | TRBV19 | CASSALTGRDEQYF
. | TRBV27 | CASSLWGGYEQYF
. | TRBV30 | CAWRVAERNTGELFF
. | TRBV3-1/TRBV3-2 | CASSQSMGGAGSYGYTF
TRBD2 | TRBV5-1 | CASSWGVIAGGPETQYF
. | TRBV7-9 | CASSLASGEQWSYNEQFF
TRBD2 | TRBV7-9 | CASSSGTSGARINEQFF
TRBD1 | TRBV29-1 | CSVEDAGGNTEAFF
TRBD1 | TRBV5-6 | CASSFPHPRQGNYGYTF
. | TRBV24-1 | CATSDFYREGTGKLFF
. | TRBV12-3/TRBV12-4 | CASSSGNEKLFF
. | TRBV6-5 | CASILTENYGYTF
TRBD1 | TRBV3-1/TRBV3-2 | CASSHRDRNNEKLFF
. | TRBV6-5 | CASSLYGELFF
TRBD2 | TRBV6-1 | CASSADSGSVTDTQYF
TRBD1 | TRBV28 | CASSSWDITGGPDTQYF
. | TRBV6-2/TRBV6-3 | CASSIPQQNTEAFF
. | TRBV5-8 | CASSLWGGRADTQYF
TRBD2 | TRBV9 | CASSGPLAGGIDTQYF
. | TRBV19 | CASTRWEGGLNQPQHF
. | TRBV4-1 | CASSQAYGSQYF
. | TRBV21-1 | CASTKGNSEQFF
. | TRBV9 | CASTREAGAGNTIYF
. | TRBV6-5 | CASSTTDRNGYTF
TRBD2 | TRBV15 | CATSSTSASGTYTDTQYF
TRBD2 | TRBV4-1 | CASSLGLAGGDEQYF
TRBD1 | TRBV5-1 | CASSSGTGGARTDTQYF
. | TRBV11-3 | CASSERHYRDEAFF
TRBD1 | TRBV5-1 | CASSLGTGGDGELFF
TRBD1 | TRBV4-3 | CASSFRTGPTGELFF
. | TRBV9 | CASSVSNGNTIYF
TRBD1 | TRBV3-1/TRBV3-2 | CASSWDSPARGNSPLHF
TRBD2 | TRBV13 | CASSSTGLAGNEQYF